The 22 T cell receptor beta chains given below trace back to one sample, sequenced in a study of T cell repertoires in cytomegalovirus infection. These receptors have no identified antigens. TCRdb redid the calling of the reads with MiXCR, one entry per CDR3 protein. The sample lists around 750,000 distinct CDR3 sequences, around a third seen once, with 9.5% to 15% in the top ten. The source was cultured CD8+ T cells from PBMCs, collected from culture after CMV antigen stimulation. These receptors were taken from a human donor in good health (CMV status not recorded). Some clones in this sample may be carry-over from other donors' samples.

In regard to this clonotype: This clone may be a read error of a much larger clone one base away. The chain employs TRBV7-8 and TRBJ2-1, with 10 bases matching TRBD2. Germline-derived CDR1 and CDR2 are SGHVS and FQNEAQ. This CDR3 is 15 amino acids long. As DNA, the CDR3 is TGTGTCAGCAGCTGGAGCGGGGGGGCCTACAATGAGCAGTTCTTC. Translating gives CVSSWSGGAYNEQFF.

This chain links TRBV27 with TRBJ1-5, with 9 positions matching TRBD1. V shed 6 bases, J shed 2 bases, and the junction held 5 bases outside the gene matches. CDR1 is MNHEY, CDR2 SMNVEV, per germline (reference sequence). This CDR3 spans 15 amino acids. The CDR3 DNA is TGTGCCAGCAGACCGAGGACAGGGGGCAATCAGCCCCAGCATTTT. Translating it yields CASRPRTGGNQPQHF.

The rearrangement joins TRBV12-3 or TRBV12-4 to TRBJ1-5, with D possibly being TRBD1 (5 bases). The CDR3 is 16 amino acids. V was cut by 3 bases and J by 4 bases, with 16 bases left in between. The CDR3 reads CASSFGRGPPNQPQHF. CDR3 DNA sequence: TGTGCCAGCAGTTTTGGGAGGGGCCCTCCGAATCAGCCCCAGCATTTT.

This clonotype has only a few counts. J is TRBJ2-1 and V is TRBV19; no clear D. This CDR3 has 15 amino acids. V lost 5 bases to trimming and J lost 1 base, with 12 bases between them. The germline V gene has CDR1 LNHDA and CDR2 SQIVND (reference sequence). DNA of the CDR3: TGTGCCAGTAGTTCGCCGCGGCGGTCCTACAATGAGCAGTTCTTC. As protein: CASSSPRRSYNEQFF.

The J gene is TRBJ2-5, the V gene TRBV28; weak D call: TRBD2 (7 bases). Trimming took off 8 bases at V and 3 bases at J, with 19 bases between the two ends. Looked up from germline, CDR1 is MDHEN and CDR2 is SYDVKM. The CDR3 totals 15 residues. CDR3 nucleotide sequence: TGTGCCAGCGGATACCTAGGGGGGGAAGAAGAGACCCAGTACTTC. Its protein product is CASGYLGGEEETQYF.

This clonotype has at least ten counts. The V call is TRBV7-2, the J call TRBJ1-2, with no clear D. Trimming removed 5 bases from V and 4 bases from J, with 11 bases in between. CDR1 and CDR2 from the germline V gene are SGHTA and FQGNSA. This CDR3 has 13 residues. The CDR3 here is CASSGPGSYGYTF. The CDR3 DNA reads as TGTGCCAGCAGCGGCCCCGGGAGCTATGGCTACACCTTC.

Worth noting for this clonotype: One end of the junction is discordant with germline, which a read error may explain. This chain links TRBV5-3 with TRBJ2-7; 9 bases fit TRBD1. TRBV5-3 is an open reading frame, and its role is uncertain. This CDR3 contains 15 residues. The CDR3: CASSLRTGDIYEQYF. The CDR3 DNA reads TGTGCCAGCAGCTTGAGGACAGGGGATATCTACGAGCAGTACTTC.

Many counts were recorded for this clonotype. The chain combines TRBV6-1 with TRBJ2-1; 10 bases map to TRBD2. The CDR3 totals 14 residues. The V gene end was trimmed by 6 bases and the J gene end by 7 bases; junction bases not matched to a gene: 6. Germline assignment: CDR1 MNHNS and CDR2 SASEGT. The CDR3 is CASRPSSGGNEQFF. The CDR3 DNA reads as TGTGCCAGCAGACCGTCTAGCGGGGGTAATGAGCAGTTCTTC.

This clonotype was found many times. J is TRBJ1-5 and V is TRBV6-1; possibly TRBD1 for D (6 bases). This CDR3 has 16 amino acids. With 0 bases removed from V and 2 bases from J, the gap between germline ends came to 11 bases. Germline V CDR1 and CDR2: MNHNS, SASEGT. The CDR3: CASSEARGSGNQPQHF. CDR3 in DNA: TGTGCCAGCAGTGAAGCTAGGGGGTCTGGCAATCAGCCCCAGCATTTT.

To note about this clonotype: Since a much larger clone is just one base distant, this may be a read error. This rearrangement joins TRBV7-2 to TRBJ2-5, with TRBD1 matching over 11 bases. The CDR3 is 15 residues long. Trimming at V came to 5 bases and at J to 5 bases, leaving 7 bases not matched to a gene. CDR1 and CDR2 (germline): SGHTA, FQGNSA. CDR3 residues: CTSSGRTGGDETQYF. The DNA for the CDR3 is TGTACCAGCAGCGGTCGGACAGGGGGCGACGAGACCCAGTACTTC.

This clonotype was counted between two and nine times. V usage is TRBV11-3 and J usage is TRBJ1-2, with unresolved D. Trimming left V 8 bases short and J 0 bases short, with 22 bases between. The length of the CDR3 is 17 residues. CDR1 is SGHNT, CDR2 YENEEA, per germline. Here the CDR3 DNA reads TGTGCCAGCGAACTTCCCTTAGGCAGACCCGCTAACTATGGCTACACCTTC. Amino acids: CASELPLGRPANYGYTF.

This chain links TRBV10-2 with TRBJ1-2, with D perhaps TRBD1 (6 bases). This CDR3 is 15 amino acids long. V was shortened by 3 bases and J by 4 bases, with 15 bases between the two germline ends. Germline V gene lookup returns CDR1 WSHSY and CDR2 SAAADI. As DNA, the CDR3 is TGCGCCAGCAGTGATAGGGGGGTAGGGACCTATGGCTACACCTTC. As protein: CASSDRGVGTYGYTF.

This clonotype was counted only a few times. The V call is TRBV5-5, the J call TRBJ1-4; maybe TRBD1 (5 bases). The germline CDR1 and CDR2 sequences are SGHKS and YYEKEE (reference sequence). V was clipped by 4 bases and J by 3 bases, with 19 bases between them. The length of the CDR3 is 17 residues. The CDR3 sequence: CASSPGDPVRPNEKLFF. The CDR3 nucleotides are TGTGCCAGCAGCCCGGGGGACCCAGTGCGTCCTAATGAAAAACTGTTTTTT.

This clonotype has a handful of counts. V and J are TRBV4-3 and TRBJ2-3; 9 bases agree with TRBD2. From germline, CDR1 is LGHNA and CDR2 YSLEER. The V segment lost 0 bases and the J segment 0 bases; nucleotides outside the gene matches: 7. This CDR3 is built from 18 residues. The CDR3 DNA is TGCGCCAGCAGCCAAGATTGGGCTAGCGGGGCAAGCACAGATACGCAGTATTTT. Encoded protein: CASSQDWASGASTDTQYF.

The V gene is TRBV7-6, the J gene TRBJ2-1, with a weak D call TRBD2 (6 bases). The CDR3 spans 18 residues. CDR1 is SGHVS, CDR2 FNYEAQ, per germline. The V gene lost 2 bases and the J gene lost 2 bases, with 19 bases spanning the gap. The DNA of the CDR3 is TGTGCCAGCAGCTTACTAGACCCGACTAGAGGGACCTACAATGAGCAGTTCTTC. This encodes CASSLLDPTRGTYNEQFF.

The chain has TRBV19 and TRBJ2-3; 10 positions match TRBD2. After removal of 5 bases from V and 7 bases from J, the junction contained 9 bases not matched to a gene. Per germline, CDR1 LNHDA and CDR2 SQIVND (reference sequence). There are 15 residues in the CDR3. CDR3 DNA sequence: TGTGCCAGTAGTTTCTCTAGCGGGGGCGGGTATACGCAGTATTTT. It is translated as CASSFSSGGGYTQYF. Full variable domain (remainder filled in from reference TRBV19 and TRBJ2-3): DGGITQSPKYLFRKEGQNVTLSCEQNLNHDAMYWYRQDPGQGLRLIYYSQIVNDFQKGDIAEGYSVSREKKESFPLTVTSAQKNPTAFYLCASSFSSGGGYTQYFGPGTRLTVL.

There are a few counts of this clonotype. This chain uses TRBV5-4 with TRBJ1-1, with D possibly TRBD1 on 5 matching bases. Trimming pared 1 base from V and 0 bases from J, leaving 10 bases between. Per germline, CDR1 SGHNT and CDR2 YYREEE (reference sequence). This CDR3 contains 15 residues. CDR3 sequence reads: CASSLWGFLNTEAFF. CDR3 DNA: TGTGCCAGCAGCTTGTGGGGCTTCTTGAACACTGAAGCTTTCTTT.

Worth noting for this clonotype: A read error may account for a junction end that differs from germline. The rearrangement joins TRBV7-2 to TRBJ2-1; no definite D call. Looked up from germline, CDR1 is SGHTA and CDR2 is FQGNSA. This CDR3 is built from 10 residues. CDR3 loop: CASTPNKQFF. CDR3 DNA sequence: TGTGCCAGCACCCCCAATAAGCAGTTCTTC. The full variable domain, completed using reference TRBV7-2 and TRBJ2-1, is GAGVSQSPSNKVTEKGKDVELRCDPISGHTALYWYRQSLGQGLEFLIYFQGNSAPDKSGLPSDRFSAERTGGSVSTLTIQRTQQEDSAVYLCASTPNKQFFGPGTRLTVL.

The chain carries TRBV6-6 and TRBJ2-3, with 7 bases matching TRBD1. The ends lost 6 bases at V and 4 bases at J; junction bases unmatched: 10. The CDR3 is made up of 15 amino acids. The germline gives CDR1 MNHNY, CDR2 SVGAGI (reference sequence). CDR3 sequence: CASRPGQVGADTQYF. CDR3 bases: TGTGCCAGCAGACCCGGACAGGTTGGAGCAGATACGCAGTATTTT.

The chain recombines TRBV27 with TRBJ2-5; 12 bases map to TRBD1. The V gene end was trimmed by 5 bases and the J gene end by 7 bases; junction bases not matched to a gene: 11. The CDR3 is 16 residues long. Per the germline V gene, CDR1 is MNHEY and CDR2 is SMNVEV (reference sequence). DNA for the CDR3: TGTGCCAGCAGTCCGATTCCGGGACAGGGGGCGAGGACCCAGTACTTC. As protein: CASSPIPGQGARTQYF.

The gene calls are TRBV5-5 and TRBJ1-2; D possibly corresponds to TRBD1 (5 bases). The CDR3 has 16 residues. CDR1 and CDR2 (germline): SGHKS, YYEKEE (reference sequence). V was trimmed by 1 base and J by 5 bases, leaving 18 bases between them. In DNA, the CDR3 is TGTGCCAGCAGCTTGTCCGGGGGAGCGAATAATTATGGCTACACCTTC. Amino acid sequence: CASSLSGGANNYGYTF.

This clonotype was observed many times. The chain is built from TRBV28 and TRBJ1-5, with D unresolved. CDR1 and CDR2 (germline): MDHEN, SYDVKM. The V gene lost 4 bases and the J gene lost 1 base, with 8 bases spanning the gap. The CDR3 consists of 14 residues. The CDR3 loop is CASSYPGSNQPQHF. CDR3 bases: TGTGCCAGCAGTTACCCGGGGAGCAATCAGCCCCAGCATTTT.